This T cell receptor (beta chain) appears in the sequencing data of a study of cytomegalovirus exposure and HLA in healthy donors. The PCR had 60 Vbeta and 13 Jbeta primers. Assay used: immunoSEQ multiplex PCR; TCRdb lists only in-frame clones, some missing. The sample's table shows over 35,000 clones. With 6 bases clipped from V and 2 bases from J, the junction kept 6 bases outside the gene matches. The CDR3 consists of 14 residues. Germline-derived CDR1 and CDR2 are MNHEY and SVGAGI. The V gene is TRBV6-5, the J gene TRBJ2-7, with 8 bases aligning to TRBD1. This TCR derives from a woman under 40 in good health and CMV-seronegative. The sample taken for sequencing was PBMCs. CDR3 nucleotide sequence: TGTGCCAGCAGGCGAGGGACAGGAGCCTACGAGCAGTACTTC. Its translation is CASRRGTGAYEQYF.